Below are 17 T cell receptor beta chains sequenced from a single sample in a study of shared clonotypes between healthy human individuals. Clones were sequenced by immunoSEQ multiplex PCR, and TCRdb holds only the in-frame ones, with some missing. The table shows around 1.4 million clones, with approximately 98.5% occurring only once. Sequenced sample: naive CD4+ T cells sorted from blood. Subset noted: CD45RA+ positively selected. These receptors all come from a man younger than 40 in good health.

In this sample, this clone turned up once. The chain employs TRBV11-2 and TRBJ2-5; 8 bases align to TRBD2. The V and J ends lost 1 base and 5 bases, in that order; junction bases with no gene match: 9. The CDR3 sequence is 16 residues long. CDR1 SGHAT and CDR2 FQNNGV come from the germline V gene. The CDR3, as DNA: TGTGCCAGCAGCTTAGGTCACTCCGGGAGGGGTGAGACCCAGTACTTC. Its protein product is CASSLGHSGRGETQYF.

Only one count was recorded for this clone. The chain has TRBV10-1 and TRBJ1-1; TRBD1 agrees at 12 bases. Germline assignment: CDR1 WNHNN and CDR2 SYGVQD (reference sequence). Losses at the gene ends were 4 bases for V and 5 bases for J; bases not matched to a gene: 5. The CDR3 is 15 residues long. CDR3 nucleotides: TGCGCCAGCAGTGGGGGACAGGGGGCGCGGACTGAAGCTTTCTTT. It codes for CASSGGQGARTEAFF.

The chain links TRBV10-3 to TRBJ2-1; TRBD2 agrees at 9 bases. Trimming cost V 6 bases and J 10 bases; bases outside gene matches: 10. This CDR3 comprises 14 residues. Germline V CDR1 and CDR2: ENHRY, SYGVKD. The CDR3 nucleotides are TGTGCCATCAGAGAAGGGACTAGCATGGGGGAGCAGTTCTTC. This sequence encodes CAIREGTSMGEQFF.

The gene calls are TRBV29-1 and TRBJ1-1, with TRBD1 matching over 7 bases. The CDR3 length is 11 residues. V trimming: 4 bases; J trimming: 7 bases; junction bases outside the gene matches: 3. Germline CDR1 SQVTM, CDR2 ANQGSEA. CDR3 region: CSVGQGGEAFF. The CDR3 region has the DNA TGCAGCGTTGGACAGGGAGGTGAAGCTTTCTTT.

The chain couples TRBV6-5 to TRBJ2-1; D is unresolved. The CDR3 runs 15 residues. CDR1 and CDR2 (germline): MNHEY, SVGAGI. Trimming pared 2 bases from V and 1 base from J, leaving 9 bases between. This CDR3 is CASSYDSNSYNEQFF. In DNA form, the CDR3 reads TGTGCCAGCAGTTACGACTCGAATTCCTACAATGAGCAGTTCTTC.

The chain combines TRBV11-3 with TRBJ2-7; 16 positions agree with TRBD2. V lost 5 bases, J lost 3 bases, and 4 bases stayed unmatched. The CDR3 loop spans 16 amino acids. The germline V gene has CDR1 SGHNT and CDR2 YENEEA. This CDR3 is CASSPGLAGGGYEQYF. The CDR3 region has the DNA TGTGCCAGCAGCCCGGGACTAGCGGGAGGGGGCTACGAGCAGTACTTC.

The chain is built from TRBV5-4 and TRBJ2-3; 7 bases line up with TRBD1. V shed 5 bases and J 2 bases; nucleotides not matched to a gene: 8. From germline, CDR1 is SGHNT and CDR2 YYREEE (reference sequence). The CDR3 is 15 amino acids. DNA for the CDR3: TGTGCCAGCAGACAAAGGGACAGTCCCACAGATACGCAGTATTTT. It codes for CASRQRDSPTDTQYF.

Points on this clone: At one end the junction does not follow the germline gene, possibly because of a read error. This chain joins TRBV29-1 and TRBJ1-2; TRBD1 is a possible D gene (6 bases). Germline loops: CDR1 SQVTM, CDR2 ANQGSEA. The CDR3 consists of 14 residues. DNA for the CDR3: TGCAGCGTTGGTAGCCCAGGGGTGGAAGTCTCACAGATCTTC. It is translated as CSVGSPGVEVSQIF.

To note about this clone: Additional DNA sequences in this sample encode the identical CDR3. The chain combines TRBV7-8 with TRBJ1-5; no reliable D call. V was clipped by 1 base and J by 5 bases, with 6 bases between them. CDR1 is SGHVS, CDR2 FQNEAQ, per germline. The CDR3 consists of 13 residues. The CDR3 nucleotides read TGTGCCAGCAGCTTAGACAGAGATCAGCCCCAGCATTTT. Protein product: CASSLDRDQPQHF.

The rearrangement uses TRBV18 and TRBJ2-3; 7 nucleotides align to TRBD2. The CDR3 runs 14 residues. Losses at the gene ends were 6 bases for V and 1 base for J; bases not matched to a gene: 4. Germline V gene sequence: CDR1 KGHSH, CDR2 LQKENI. The DNA for the CDR3 is TGTGCCAGCTCGTATACTAGCGGCACAGATACGCAGTATTTT. Its protein product is CASSYTSGTDTQYF.

The chain employs TRBV6-1 and TRBJ2-7, with D hard to call. CDR1 MNHNS and CDR2 SASEGT come from the germline V gene. This CDR3 is built from 13 residues. V dropped 6 bases and J dropped 0 bases, with 9 bases sitting between them. CDR3 region: CASRAVNSYEQYF. The CDR3 region has the DNA TGTGCCAGCAGAGCAGTGAACTCCTACGAGCAGTACTTC.

J is TRBJ2-7 and V is TRBV18; tentative D call: TRBD2 (6 bases). The CDR3 has 15 amino acids. CDR1 and CDR2 from the germline V gene are KGHSH and LQKENI. With 6 bases removed from V and 2 bases from J, the gap between germline ends came to 17 bases. The CDR3 DNA reads as TGTGCCAGCTCCCTCGGGGTAGCGGAGACCTACGAGCAGTACTTC. This gives the protein CASSLGVAETYEQYF.

This clone showed up just once. V usage is TRBV7-9 and J usage is TRBJ2-4; D gene uncertain. V shed 3 bases and J shed 10 bases, with 10 bases lying between them. Germline V gene data show CDR1 as SEHNR and CDR2 as FQNEAQ (reference sequence). The CDR3 runs 12 residues. CDR3 protein: CASSFSSEIQYF. As DNA, the CDR3 is TGTGCCAGCAGCTTTTCATCAGAGATTCAGTACTTC. The variable domain in full, with the rest retrieved from reference TRBV7-9 and TRBJ2-4, is DTGVSQNPRHKITKRGQNVTFRCDPISEHNRLYWYRQTLGQGPEFLTYFQNEAQLEKSRLLSDRFSAERPKGSFSTLEIQRTEQGDSAMYLCASSFSSEIQYFGAGTRLSVL.

The genes are TRBV6-1 and TRBJ1-5; 10 nucleotides align to TRBD1. With V trimmed by 4 bases and J by 7 bases, 7 bases remained unmatched. Germline-derived CDR1 and CDR2 are MNHNS and SASEGT. This CDR3 has 15 residues. The CDR3 coding sequence is TGTGCCAGCAGTGCCGACAGGGGGCCGGGGCAGCCCCAGCATTTT. This sequence encodes CASSADRGPGQPQHF.

The chain is built from TRBV18 and TRBJ2-7; 9 positions match TRBD1. This CDR3 contains 17 residues. V shed 3 bases and J 6 bases; nucleotides not matched to a gene: 15. Per the germline V gene, CDR1 is KGHSH and CDR2 is LQKENI. CDR3 in DNA: TGTGCCAGCTCACCCGAGCAGCCCGGGACAGGGACTTTCGAGCAGTACTTC. This translates into CASSPEQPGTGTFEQYF.

The chain couples TRBV7-9 to TRBJ2-1, with TRBD2 identical over 11 bases. V trimming: 1 base; J trimming: 5 bases; junction bases outside the gene matches: 10. CDR3 length: 18 residues. Per germline, CDR1 SEHNR and CDR2 FQNEAQ (reference sequence). CDR3 loop: CASSLETSGMFLDNEQFF. CDR3 DNA: TGTGCCAGCAGCTTAGAGACTAGCGGGATGTTTTTGGACAATGAGCAGTTCTTC.

The rearrangement links TRBV9 to TRBJ2-1; D not certain. The CDR3 totals 13 residues. The germline gives CDR1 SGDLS, CDR2 YYNGEE. V lost 0 bases to trimming and J lost 9 bases, with 10 bases between them. CDR3: CASSVVPAGEQFF. CDR3 sequence (DNA): TGTGCCAGCAGCGTAGTACCGGCCGGTGAGCAGTTCTTC.